The next 8 T cell receptor beta chains were all read from a single sample in a study of blood T cell repertoires in COVID-19. Sequencing was performed with immunoSEQ multiplex PCR; in TCRdb, only in-frame clones are kept and a portion is missing. The sample includes fewer than 250,000 clones, less than 85% of them seen just once. The sequencing sample was made of peripheral blood. The source of these receptors is a woman aged 50 to 60 with acute or convalescent COVID-19.

This chain uses TRBV5-4 with TRBJ1-4, with TRBD1 matching over 8 bases. The V segment lost 4 bases and the J segment 5 bases; nucleotides outside the gene matches: 1. This CDR3 spans 13 amino acids. CDR1 SGHNT and CDR2 YYREEE come from the germline V gene (reference sequence). Here the CDR3 DNA reads TGTGCCAGCAGCGGACAGGGAAATGAAAAACTGTTTTTT. Amino acid sequence: CASSGQGNEKLFF.

In its sample, this clone was seen once. The chain combines TRBV5-6 with TRBJ1-4; 9 bases are a match to TRBD1. The V gene's germline CDR1 is SGHDT and CDR2 YYEEEE. The V gene end was trimmed by 4 bases and the J gene end by 0 bases; junction bases not matched to a gene: 13. The CDR3 is 19 amino acids. This CDR3 is CASSPGTGTGIATNEKLFF. As DNA, the CDR3 is TGTGCCAGCAGCCCGGGGACCGGGACAGGGATTGCAACTAATGAAAAACTGTTTTTT.

The rearrangement links TRBV12-5 to TRBJ1-1; D unresolved. CDR3 length: 15 residues. Germline lookup yields CDR1 LGHNT and CDR2 FRNRAP. V lost 7 bases and J 1 base, leaving 16 bases between the germline ends. The CDR3 region is CASARGQPRNTEAFF. The CDR3 region has the DNA TGTGCTAGTGCCCGGGGTCAGCCCAGGAACACTGAAGCTTTCTTT.

The rearrangement joins TRBV30 to TRBJ1-6; D gene unclear. CDR3 length: 14 residues. Germline V lookup: CDR1 GTSNPN, CDR2 SVGIG (reference sequence). Trimming pared 3 bases from V and 8 bases from J, leaving 14 bases between. Here the CDR3 reads CAWSLGSSHSPLHF. The DNA of the CDR3 is TGTGCCTGGAGCCTGGGCTCATCTCATTCACCCCTCCACTTT.

The chain couples TRBV6-5 to TRBJ1-1, with 9 bases aligning to TRBD1. Germline values: CDR1 MNHEY, CDR2 SVGAGI. The CDR3 runs 15 residues. The junction had 9 bases not matched to a gene; V was cut back by 2 bases and J by 8 bases. The CDR3 DNA is TGTGCCAGCAGTTACCTGGGCGCAGGGACAGGGGAAGCTTTCTTT. Amino acids: CASSYLGAGTGEAFF.

The V call is TRBV21-1, the J call TRBJ2-7; the table's D call, TRBD1, was not checked against the DNA. TRBV21-1 is a pseudogene. The CDR3 has 13 residues. CDR3 protein: CARPGQGVYEQYF. CDR3 DNA sequence: TGTGCCCGGCCGGGACAGGGGGTCTACGAGCAGTACTTC.

The chain uses TRBV4-1 and TRBJ2-7; 8 bases align to TRBD2. V shed 5 bases, J shed 0 bases, and the junction held 6 bases outside the gene matches. Germline-derived CDR1 and CDR2 are MGHRA and YSYEKL. This CDR3 spans 15 amino acids. The CDR3 region has the DNA TGCGCCAGCAGCTACAGAACTAGCGGCTCCTACGAGCAGTACTTC. It codes for CASSYRTSGSYEQYF.

The table lists this clone with a few counts. The CDR3 DNA sequence: TGTGCCAGCAGCAACCTTGGTCGGAGCTCCTACGAGCAGTACTTC. Encoded protein: CASSNLGRSSYEQYF. This chain links TRBV5-4 with TRBJ2-7; no clear D gene. Germline V gene data show CDR1 as SGHNT and CDR2 as YYREEE (reference sequence). CDR3 length equals 15 residues. Between the trimmed V and J ends, which lost 4 bases and 0 bases, there was a span of 14 bases.